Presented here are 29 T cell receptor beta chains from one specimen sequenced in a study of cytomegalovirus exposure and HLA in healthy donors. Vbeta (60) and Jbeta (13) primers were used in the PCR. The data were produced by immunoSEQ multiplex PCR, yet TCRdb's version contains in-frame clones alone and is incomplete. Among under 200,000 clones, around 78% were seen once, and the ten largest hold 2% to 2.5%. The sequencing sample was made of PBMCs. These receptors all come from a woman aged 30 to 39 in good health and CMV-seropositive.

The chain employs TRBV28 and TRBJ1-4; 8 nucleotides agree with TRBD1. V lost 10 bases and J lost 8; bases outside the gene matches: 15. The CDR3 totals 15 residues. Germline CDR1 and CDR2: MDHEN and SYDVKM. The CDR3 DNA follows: TGTGCCACCTCCCCCCCCGGGACAGGTCGGGAAAAACTGTTTTTT. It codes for CATSPPGTGREKLFF.

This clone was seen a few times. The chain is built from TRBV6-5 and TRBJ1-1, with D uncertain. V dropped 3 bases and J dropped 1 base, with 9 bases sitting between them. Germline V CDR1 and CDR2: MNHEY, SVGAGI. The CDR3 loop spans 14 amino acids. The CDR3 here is CASSYSPGNTEAFF. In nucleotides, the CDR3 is TGTGCCAGCAGTTATTCCCCGGGGAACACTGAAGCTTTCTTT.

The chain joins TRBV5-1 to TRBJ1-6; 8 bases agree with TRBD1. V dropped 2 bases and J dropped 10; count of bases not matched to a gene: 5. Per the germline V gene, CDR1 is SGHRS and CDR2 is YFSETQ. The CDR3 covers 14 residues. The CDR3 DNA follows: TGCGCCAGCAGCTTCCCAGGGGGCCTATCACCCCTCCACTTT. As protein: CASSFPGGLSPLHF.

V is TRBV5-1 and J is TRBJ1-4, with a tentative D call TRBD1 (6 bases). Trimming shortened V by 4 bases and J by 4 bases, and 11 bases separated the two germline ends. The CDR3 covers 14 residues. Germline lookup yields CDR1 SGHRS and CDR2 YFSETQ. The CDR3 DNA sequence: TGCGCCAGCAGCAGGGACATCAGTAATGAAAAACTGTTTTTT. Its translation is CASSRDISNEKLFF.

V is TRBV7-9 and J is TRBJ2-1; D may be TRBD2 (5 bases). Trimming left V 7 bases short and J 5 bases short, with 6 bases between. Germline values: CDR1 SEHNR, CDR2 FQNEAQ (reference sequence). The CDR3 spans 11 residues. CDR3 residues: CASTRDNEQFF. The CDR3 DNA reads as TGTGCCAGCACGAGGGACAATGAGCAGTTCTTC.

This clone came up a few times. The CDR3 nucleotides read TGTGCCAGCTCGGGGAGGGGAAGAGGGGACACTGAAGCTTTCTTT. The encoded protein is CASSGRGRGDTEAFF. The chain couples TRBV5-6 to TRBJ1-1; a weak D match, TRBD1 (5 bases). Trimming removed 7 bases at V and 3 bases at J, with 19 bases between. Germline CDR1 is SGHDT and CDR2 is YYEEEE. There are 15 residues in the CDR3. The complete variable domain, with remaining parts taken from reference TRBV5-6 and TRBJ1-1, reads DAGVTQSPTHLIKTRGQQVTLRCSPKSGHDTVSWYQQALGQGPQFIFQYYEEEERQRGNFPDRFSGHQFPNYSSELNVNALLLGDSALYLCASSGRGRGDTEAFFGQGTRLTVV.

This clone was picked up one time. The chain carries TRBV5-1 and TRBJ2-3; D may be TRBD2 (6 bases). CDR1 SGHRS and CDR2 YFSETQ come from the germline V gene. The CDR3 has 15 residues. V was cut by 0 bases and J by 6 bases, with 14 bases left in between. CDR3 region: CASSLEGGVGDTQYF. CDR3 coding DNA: TGCGCCAGCAGCTTGGAGGGAGGAGTGGGCGATACGCAGTATTTT.

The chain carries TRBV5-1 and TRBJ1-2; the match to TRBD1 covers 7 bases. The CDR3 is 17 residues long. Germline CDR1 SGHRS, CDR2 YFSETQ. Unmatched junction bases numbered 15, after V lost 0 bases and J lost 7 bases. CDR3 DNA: TGCGCCAGCAGCTTGGTTCCGCAAACGGACAGGCTCGGTGGCTACACCTTC. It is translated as CASSLVPQTDRLGGYTF.

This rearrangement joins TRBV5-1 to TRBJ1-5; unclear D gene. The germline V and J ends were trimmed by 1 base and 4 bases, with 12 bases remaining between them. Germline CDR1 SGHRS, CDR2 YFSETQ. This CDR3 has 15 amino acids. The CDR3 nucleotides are TGCGCCAGCAGCTTGCATGGGCAGGAAAATCAGCCCCAGCATTTT. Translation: CASSLHGQENQPQHF.

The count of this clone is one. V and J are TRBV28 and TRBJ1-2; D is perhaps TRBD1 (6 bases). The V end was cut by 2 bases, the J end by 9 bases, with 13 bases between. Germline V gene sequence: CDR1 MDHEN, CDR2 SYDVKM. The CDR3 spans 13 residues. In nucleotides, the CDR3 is TGTGCCAGCAGTTTAGCAGGGGCGAGGAGCTACACCTTC. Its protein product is CASSLAGARSYTF.

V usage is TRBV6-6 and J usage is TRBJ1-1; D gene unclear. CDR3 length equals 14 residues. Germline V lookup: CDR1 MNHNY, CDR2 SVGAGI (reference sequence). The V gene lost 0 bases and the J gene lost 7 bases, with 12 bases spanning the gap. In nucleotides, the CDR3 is TGTGCCAGCAGTTACTCGAATCACCGACTTGAAGCTTTCTTT. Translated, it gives CASSYSNHRLEAFF.

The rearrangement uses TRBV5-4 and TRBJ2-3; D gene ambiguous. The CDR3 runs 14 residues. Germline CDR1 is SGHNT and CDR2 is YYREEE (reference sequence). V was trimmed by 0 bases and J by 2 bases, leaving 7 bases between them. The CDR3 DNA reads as TGTGCCAGCAGCTTGGGCGGTTACACAGATACGCAGTATTTT. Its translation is CASSLGGYTDTQYF.

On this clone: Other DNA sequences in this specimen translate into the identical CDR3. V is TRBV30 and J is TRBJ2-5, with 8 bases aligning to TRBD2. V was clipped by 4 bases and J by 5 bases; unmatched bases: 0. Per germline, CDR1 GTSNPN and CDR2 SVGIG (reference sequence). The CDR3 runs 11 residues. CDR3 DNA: TGTGCCTGGACGGGAGGGGAGACCCAGTACTTC. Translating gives CAWTGGETQYF. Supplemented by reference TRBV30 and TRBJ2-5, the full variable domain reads SQTIHQWPATLVQPVGSPLSLECTVEGTSNPNLYWYRQAAGRGLQLLFYSVGIGQISSEVPQNLSASRPQDRQFILSSKKLLLSDSGFYLCAWTGGETQYFGPGTRLLVL.

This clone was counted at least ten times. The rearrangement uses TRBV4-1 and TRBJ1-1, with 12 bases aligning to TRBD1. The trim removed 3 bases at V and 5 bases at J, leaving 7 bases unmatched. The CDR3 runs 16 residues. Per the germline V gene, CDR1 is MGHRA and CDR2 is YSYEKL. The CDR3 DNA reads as TGCGCCAGCAGCCATGGGACAGGGGGCTTGGGGACTGAAGCTTTCTTT. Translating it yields CASSHGTGGLGTEAFF.

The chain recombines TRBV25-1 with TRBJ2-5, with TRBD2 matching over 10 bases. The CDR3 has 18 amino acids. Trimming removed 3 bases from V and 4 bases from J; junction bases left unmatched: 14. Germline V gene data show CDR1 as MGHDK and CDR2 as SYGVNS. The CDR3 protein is CASSERLSGRSFGETQYF. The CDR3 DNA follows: TGTGCCAGCAGTGAGCGTCTTAGCGGGAGGAGTTTTGGAGAGACCCAGTACTTC.

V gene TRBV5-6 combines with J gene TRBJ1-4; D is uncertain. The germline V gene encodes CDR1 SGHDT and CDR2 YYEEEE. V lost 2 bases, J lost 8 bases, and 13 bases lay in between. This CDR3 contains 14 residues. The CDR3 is CASSFRHLGEKLFF. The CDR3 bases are TGTGCCAGCAGCTTCAGACACCTTGGAGAAAAACTGTTTTTT.

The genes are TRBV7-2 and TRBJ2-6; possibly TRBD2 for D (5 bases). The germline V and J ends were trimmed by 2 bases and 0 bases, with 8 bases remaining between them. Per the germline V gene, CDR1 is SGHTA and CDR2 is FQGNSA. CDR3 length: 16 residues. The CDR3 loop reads CASSLTRDSGANVLTF. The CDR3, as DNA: TGTGCCAGCAGCTTAACGAGGGACTCTGGGGCCAACGTCCTGACTTTC.

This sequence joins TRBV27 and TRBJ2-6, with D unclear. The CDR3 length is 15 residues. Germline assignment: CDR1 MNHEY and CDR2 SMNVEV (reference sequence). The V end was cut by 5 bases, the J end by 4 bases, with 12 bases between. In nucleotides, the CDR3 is TGTGCCAGCAGTCCCCCGGTATACGGGGCCAACGTCCTGACTTTC. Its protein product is CASSPPVYGANVLTF.

CDR3 loop: CASSLLAGGVYNEQFF. CDR3 nucleotide sequence: TGTGCCAGCAGCTTACTGGCCGGCGGGGTTTACAATGAGCAGTTCTTC. The rearrangement uses TRBV7-9 and TRBJ2-1, with D maybe TRBD2 (6 bases). This CDR3 is 16 amino acids long. V lost 2 bases and J 4 bases, leaving 15 bases between the germline ends. Germline CDR1 SEHNR, CDR2 FQNEAQ (reference sequence).

CDR3 residues: CASSVAGGPNEKLFF. The CDR3 DNA reads as TGTGCCAGCAGCGTAGCCGGGGGGCCGAATGAAAAACTGTTTTTT. The rearrangement links TRBV9 to TRBJ1-4, with D possibly TRBD1 on 6 matching bases. V was cut by 0 bases and J by 5 bases, with 11 bases left in between. CDR1 and CDR2 from the germline V gene are SGDLS and YYNGEE. This CDR3 is 15 amino acids long.

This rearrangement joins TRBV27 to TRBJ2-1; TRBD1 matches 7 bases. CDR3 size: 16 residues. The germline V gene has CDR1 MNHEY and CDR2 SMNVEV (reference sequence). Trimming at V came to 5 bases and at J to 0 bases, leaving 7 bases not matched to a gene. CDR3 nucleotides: TGTGCCAGCAGTATTACCGGGACAGTCTCCTACAATGAGCAGTTCTTC. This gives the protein CASSITGTVSYNEQFF.

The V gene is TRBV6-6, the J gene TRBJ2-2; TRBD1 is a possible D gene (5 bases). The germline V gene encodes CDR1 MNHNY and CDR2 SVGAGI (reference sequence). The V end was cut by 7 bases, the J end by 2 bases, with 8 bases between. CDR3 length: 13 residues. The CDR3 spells CASTQGNTGELFF. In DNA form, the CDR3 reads TGTGCCAGCACCCAGGGTAACACCGGGGAGCTGTTTTTT.

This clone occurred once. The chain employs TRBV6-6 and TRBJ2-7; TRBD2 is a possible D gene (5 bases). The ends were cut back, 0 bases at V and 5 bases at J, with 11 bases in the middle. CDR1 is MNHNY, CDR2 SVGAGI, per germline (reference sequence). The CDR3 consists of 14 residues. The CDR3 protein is CASSYSEGRNEQYF. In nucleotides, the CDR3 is TGTGCCAGCAGTTACTCCGAGGGAAGGAACGAGCAGTACTTC.

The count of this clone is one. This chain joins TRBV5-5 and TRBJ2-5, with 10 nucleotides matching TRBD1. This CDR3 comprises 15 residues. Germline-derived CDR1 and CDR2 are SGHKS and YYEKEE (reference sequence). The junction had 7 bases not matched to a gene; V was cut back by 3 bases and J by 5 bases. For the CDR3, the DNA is TGTGCCAGCAGCTCCCGGGACAGGGGAATCGAGACCCAGTACTTC. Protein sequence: CASSSRDRGIETQYF.

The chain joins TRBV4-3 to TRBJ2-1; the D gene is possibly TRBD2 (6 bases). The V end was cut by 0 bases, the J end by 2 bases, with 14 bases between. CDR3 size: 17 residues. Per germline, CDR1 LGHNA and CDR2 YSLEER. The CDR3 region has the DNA TGCGCCAGCAGCCAAGATCTCCGGGAGTACCCCTACAATGAGCAGTTCTTC. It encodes CASSQDLREYPYNEQFF.

In nucleotides, the CDR3 is TGTGCCAGCAGCTTAGAGACAGGGGCCTTTGCTGAAGCTTTCTTT. Its translation is CASSLETGAFAEAFF. This chain connects TRBV7-6 to TRBJ1-1; 8 bases line up with TRBD1. Trimming removed 1 base from V and 6 bases from J; junction bases left unmatched: 7. The CDR3 consists of 15 residues. CDR1 and CDR2 (germline): SGHVS, FNYEAQ.

In DNA, the CDR3 is TGCGCCAGCAGCTTGGGACCGGGACAGAAGAGACTAGCGGATTACAATGAGCAGTTCTTC. Translating gives CASSLGPGQKRLADYNEQFF. The chain combines TRBV5-1 with TRBJ2-1; TRBD2 matches 9 bases. The CDR3 is 20 amino acids. Trimming took 0 bases from V and 4 from J; bases not matched to a gene: 17. Germline V CDR1 and CDR2: SGHRS, YFSETQ.

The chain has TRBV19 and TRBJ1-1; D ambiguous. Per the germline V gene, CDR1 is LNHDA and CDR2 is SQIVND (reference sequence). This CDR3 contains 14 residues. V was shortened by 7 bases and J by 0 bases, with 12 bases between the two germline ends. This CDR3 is CASKTGAVNTEAFF. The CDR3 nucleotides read TGTGCCAGTAAAACTGGAGCTGTGAACACTGAAGCTTTCTTT. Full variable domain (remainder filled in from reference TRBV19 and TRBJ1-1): DGGITQSPKYLFRKEGQNVTLSCEQNLNHDAMYWYRQDPGQGLRLIYYSQIVNDFQKGDIAEGYSVSREKKESFPLTVTSAQKNPTAFYLCASKTGAVNTEAFFGQGTRLTVV.

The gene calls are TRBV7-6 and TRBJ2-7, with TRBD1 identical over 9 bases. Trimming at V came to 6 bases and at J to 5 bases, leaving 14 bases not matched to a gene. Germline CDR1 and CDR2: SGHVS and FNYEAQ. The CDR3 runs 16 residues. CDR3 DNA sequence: TGTGCCAGCAGTAGGGGGTGGGACAGGGCCTTCCACGAGCAGTACTTC. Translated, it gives CASSRGWDRAFHEQYF.